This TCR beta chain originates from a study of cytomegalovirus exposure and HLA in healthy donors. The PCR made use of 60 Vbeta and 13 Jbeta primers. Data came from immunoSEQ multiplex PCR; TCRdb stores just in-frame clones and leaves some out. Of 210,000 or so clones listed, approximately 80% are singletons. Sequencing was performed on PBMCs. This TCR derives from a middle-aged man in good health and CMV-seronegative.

This CDR3 is CASNTLEGDEQFF. In DNA, the CDR3 is TGTGCCAGCAATACCCTAGAGGGTGATGAGCAGTTCTTC. V usage is TRBV7-9 and J usage is TRBJ2-1, with D possibly being TRBD2 (5 bases). Per germline, CDR1 SEHNR and CDR2 FQNEAQ (reference sequence). The germline V and J ends were trimmed by 7 bases and 8 bases, with 15 bases remaining between them. The CDR3 contains 13 residues.